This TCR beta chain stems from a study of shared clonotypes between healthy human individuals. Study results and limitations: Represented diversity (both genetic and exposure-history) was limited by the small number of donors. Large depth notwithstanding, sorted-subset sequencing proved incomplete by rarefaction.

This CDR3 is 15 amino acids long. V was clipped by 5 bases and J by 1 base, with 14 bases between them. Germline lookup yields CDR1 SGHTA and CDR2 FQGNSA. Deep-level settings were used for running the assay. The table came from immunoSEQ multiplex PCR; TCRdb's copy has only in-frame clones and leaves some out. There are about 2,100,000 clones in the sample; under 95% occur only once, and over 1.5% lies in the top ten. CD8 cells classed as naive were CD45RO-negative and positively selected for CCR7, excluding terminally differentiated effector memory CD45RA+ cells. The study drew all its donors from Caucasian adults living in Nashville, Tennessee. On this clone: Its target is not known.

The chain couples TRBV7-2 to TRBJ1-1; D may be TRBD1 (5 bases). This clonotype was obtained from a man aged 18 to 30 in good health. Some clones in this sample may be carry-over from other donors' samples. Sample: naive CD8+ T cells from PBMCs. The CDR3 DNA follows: TGTGCCAGCAGCCCCTTTAATGGGGGGAACACTGAAGCTTTCTTT. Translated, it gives CASSPFNGGNTEAFF.